Below are 15 T cell receptor beta chains sequenced from a single sample in a study of human T cells and chemical hapten exposure. Time point defined: patch test 3, about 24 weeks after DPC sensitization. Regarding treatment: therapeutic diphenylcyclopropenone sensitization with weekly scalp DPC. TCRdb analysed the RACE reads with MiXCR anew, one entry per CDR3 protein. The top ten clones hold about 3.5% of a sample with 70,000 to 90,000 distinct CDR3 sequences, roughly a tenth of them seen once. The sequencing used whole blood, collected in connection with sensitization to the hapten diphenylcyclopropenone (DPC). The receptor set was obtained from a woman aged 45 to 65 with alopecia areata. Some clones in this sample may be carry-over from other donors' samples.

This clonotype was seen repeatedly, ten times or more. The rearrangement joins TRBV12-3 or TRBV12-4 to TRBJ2-3, with 8 bases identical to TRBD1. The CDR3 sequence is 14 residues long. V was pared by 5 bases and J by 5 bases, with 6 bases of the junction left unmatched. The CDR3 nucleotides read TGTGCCAGCAGTCTTACAGGGGGGAGAGATACGCAGTATTTT. Translation gives CASSLTGGRDTQYF.

This clonotype was found a few times. The rearrangement links TRBV9 to TRBJ2-7; 8 nucleotides match TRBD2. Per the germline V gene, CDR1 is SGDLS and CDR2 is YYNGEE. The CDR3 sequence is 15 residues long. Trimming at V came to 0 bases and at J to 3 bases, leaving 5 bases not matched to a gene. This CDR3 is CASSVASGSVYEQYF. The CDR3 DNA reads TGTGCCAGCAGCGTAGCGAGCGGGAGCGTCTACGAGCAGTACTTC.

The V gene is TRBV5-4, the J gene TRBJ1-5, with D uncertain. Deletions cut 3 bases from V and 7 bases from J, with 14 bases between. CDR1 and CDR2 (germline): SGHNT, YYREEE (reference sequence). CDR3 length: 14 residues. CDR3 in DNA: TGTGCCAGCAGCTATGGACGGATAAGACAGCCCCAGCATTTT. This translates into CASSYGRIRQPQHF.

The sample holds many counts of this clonotype. The V gene is TRBV6-5, the J gene TRBJ2-3; the D is unclear. Trimming removed 2 bases at V and 5 bases at J, with 14 bases between. The CDR3 totals 15 residues. The germline CDR1 and CDR2 sequences are MNHEY and SVGAGI. The CDR3 loop is CASSYELPRLDTQYF. The DNA for the CDR3 is TGTGCCAGCAGTTACGAGCTTCCTAGGTTAGATACGCAGTATTTT.

The chain joins TRBV25-1 to TRBJ2-7; D call uncertain. Germline V lookup: CDR1 MGHDK, CDR2 SYGVNS. V was pared by 6 bases and J by 3 bases, with 15 bases between. CDR3 length: 14 amino acids. Here the CDR3 DNA reads TGTGCCAGCAGCCGACTTCATTTGTACTACGAGCAGTACTTC. Translation: CASSRLHLYYEQYF.

Many counts were recorded for this clonotype. This chain joins TRBV28 and TRBJ2-1; D is possibly TRBD1 (6 bases). The V gene's germline CDR1 is MDHEN and CDR2 SYDVKM. Trimming shortened V by 5 bases and J by 6 bases, and 17 bases separated the two germline ends. The CDR3 loop spans 15 amino acids. Here the CDR3 reads CASSPPNRVGNEQFF. The CDR3 DNA is TGTGCCAGCAGTCCCCCGAACAGGGTGGGCAATGAGCAGTTCTTC.

This chain uses TRBV6-5 with TRBJ2-7, with 8 positions matching TRBD1. Germline values: CDR1 MNHEY, CDR2 SVGAGI. After removal of 2 bases from V and 6 bases from J, the junction contained 6 bases not matched to a gene. CDR3 length: 14 residues. CDR3 DNA sequence: TGTGCCAGCAGTTACGACAGGGGAGGTCGCGAGCAGTACTTC. Translated, it gives CASSYDRGGREQYF.

This clonotype was recorded a few times. V usage is TRBV15 and J usage is TRBJ1-2; 7 bases fit TRBD1. V shed 3 bases, J shed 11 bases, and the junction held 15 bases outside the gene matches. The germline V gene encodes CDR1 LNHNV and CDR2 YYDKDF (reference sequence). This CDR3 contains 15 residues. DNA of the CDR3: TGTGCCACCAGCAGCACCCCCGGGACAGTCCGAGGTTACACCTTC. It is translated as CATSSTPGTVRGYTF.

This clonotype was seen a handful of times. The J gene is TRBJ2-6, the V gene TRBV19; TRBD1 matches at 8 bases. Germline CDR1 is LNHDA and CDR2 is SQIVND (reference sequence). V lost 6 bases, J lost 0 bases, and 7 bases stayed unmatched. The CDR3 totals 17 residues. CDR3 loop: CASSRPGQGSGANVLTF. The CDR3, as DNA: TGTGCCAGTAGCCGTCCAGGACAGGGCTCTGGGGCCAACGTCCTGACTTTC. Complete variable domain (other parts from reference TRBV19 and TRBJ2-6): DGGITQSPKYLFRKEGQNVTLSCEQNLNHDAMYWYRQDPGQGLRLIYYSQIVNDFQKGDIAEGYSVSREKKESFPLTVTSAQKNPTAFYLCASSRPGQGSGANVLTFGAGSRLTVL.

This clonotype was counted at least ten times. This sequence joins TRBV20-1 and TRBJ2-1, with D perhaps TRBD2 (7 bases). Germline values: CDR1 DFQATT, CDR2 SNEGSKA (reference sequence). This CDR3 has 13 amino acids. Trimming stripped 3 bases from V and 6 bases from J, with 12 bases between. CDR3 DNA sequence: TGCAGTGCTAGGAACGGGGGGCGCAATGAGCAGTTCTTC. Protein: CSARNGGRNEQFF.

CDR3 sequence (DNA): TGTGCCAGCAGCCTACGGGGAGCGGGAGTTTCAGATACGCAGTATTTT. This translates into CASSLRGAGVSDTQYF. The chain has TRBV7-3 and TRBJ2-3, with TRBD2 matching 8 bases. The trim removed 5 bases at V and 4 bases at J, leaving 11 bases unmatched. Germline lookup yields CDR1 SGHTA and CDR2 FQGTGA. This CDR3 is 16 amino acids long.

This clonotype was seen a handful of times. The chain employs TRBV7-9 and TRBJ2-7; 10 bases are shared with TRBD1. In germline, CDR1 is SEHNR, CDR2 FQNEAQ (reference sequence). The CDR3 runs to 14 residues. V shed 3 bases, J shed 2 bases, and the junction held 1 base outside the gene matches. The CDR3 reads CASSLTGGTYEQYF. The CDR3 DNA follows: TGTGCCAGCAGCTTGACAGGGGGCACCTACGAGCAGTACTTC.

This clonotype occurred once. This may be a read error: a much more frequent sequence differs by one nucleotide. The chain couples TRBV5-1 to TRBJ2-2; TRBD1 might be the D (6 bases). Germline CDR1 is SGHRS and CDR2 is YFSETQ. The CDR3 has 15 residues. The V end was cut by 3 bases, the J end by 6 bases, with 15 bases between. The CDR3 region has the DNA TGCGCCAGCAGCTCTGGGACATGGTGGTCCGGGGAGCTGTTTTTT. This encodes CASSSGTWWSGELFF.

A few counts support this clonotype. The chain is built from TRBV12-3 or TRBV12-4 and TRBJ2-3; D uncertain. V lost 6 bases and J lost 5, with 12 bases in between. The CDR3 sequence is 13 residues long. The CDR3 DNA reads TGTGCCAGCAGGCCGACGGTAGGAGATACGCAGTATTTT. Translating gives CASRPTVGDTQYF.

V is TRBV5-1 and J is TRBJ2-3, with TRBD2 as a possible D gene (7 bases). The CDR3 loop spans 15 amino acids. V dropped 3 bases and J dropped 4 bases, with 15 bases sitting between them. Germline V CDR1 and CDR2: SGHRS, YFSETQ. The CDR3 region is CASSWLGGGADTQYF. In DNA form, the CDR3 reads TGCGCCAGCAGCTGGCTGGGAGGGGGAGCAGATACGCAGTATTTT.